A selection of T cell receptor beta chains follows, all from one sample in a study of cytomegalovirus exposure and HLA in healthy donors. Sequenced by immunoSEQ multiplex PCR; TCRdb stores in-frame clones only, minus some. Of 50,000 to 60,000 clones in the sample, about three quarters were seen once. Input material: PBMCs. These receptors were taken from a woman between 40 and 55 years old in good health and CMV-seropositive. CDR3s leave out the opening cysteine and the closing phenylalanine or tryptophan. Where a row states a size, it is once, few, many or the class of an expanded clone; other rows omit it.

>NA|TRBJ2-7|TRBV5-4|13
ASSFEQGETYEQY
>NA|TRBJ2-1|TRBV14|12
ASSQVIGYNEQF
>NA|TRBJ1-1|TRBV6-5|12
ASRLQGTNTEAF
>NA|TRBJ2-1|TRBV11-2|12
ASSLARGGYEQF
>NA|TRBJ2-2|TRBV5-1|16
ASSQVGLAGHNTGELF
>NA|TRBJ1-2|TRBV28|12
ASSLRKGNSPKV
>few|NA|TRBV5-1|12
ASSPGQNNYEQY
>NA|TRBJ2-6|TRBV7-2|14
ASSLGLLSGANVLT
>NA|TRBJ1-1|TRBV4-2|11
ASSRLGYTEAF
>once|TRBJ2-7|TRBV19|11
AASTGSSYEQY
>NA|TRBJ1-5|TRBV4-3|13
ASSPGLSSNQPQH
>NA|TRBJ2-3|TRBV6-5|12
ASSTRGSTDTQY
>NA|TRBJ1-5|TRBV19|14
ASSIGGKLGSQPQH
>NA|TRBJ1-3|TRBV7-2|12
ASSLASSGNTIY
>NA|TRBJ2-7|TRBV7-8|13
ASSFPGLGNYEQY
>NA|TRBJ1-2|TRBV30|11
AWRGQDFFGYT
>NA|TRBJ1-3|TRBV19|12
ASMGGSSGNTIY
>NA|TRBJ2-1|TRBV5-6|10
ASSRDSNEQF
>NA|TRBJ1-1|TRBV29-1|13
SAQLGLTMNTEAF
>few|TRBJ2-7|TRBV7-3|11
ASSLNRDGEQY
>NA|TRBJ2-3|TRBV5-1|15
ASSLARASGGTDTQY
>NA|TRBJ1-1|TRBV7-6|13
ASGYRAPEDTEAF
>NA|TRBJ1-1|TRBV19|12
ASSIEQGDTEAF
>few|TRBJ2-1|TRBV30|13
AWSVRSLDGGGQF
>few|TRBJ2-3|TRBV7-2|14
ASSSLAGDPTDTQY
>NA|TRBJ2-2|TRBV20-1|9
SASRTGELF
>few|TRBJ1-6|TRBV6-5|12
ASRATGLGSPLH
>NA|TRBJ1-1|TRBV27|11
ASSPYRDSEAF
>NA|TRBJ1-5|TRBV7-9|14
ASSPGTGESNQPQH
>once|TRBJ1-2|TRBV11-2|16
ASSLVVGGGAQAYGYT
>NA|TRBJ2-7|TRBV30|11
AWMSGAGGEQY
>NA|TRBJ2-7|TRBV5-1|11
ASSGQGSYEQY
>NA|TRBJ2-2|TRBV7-8|14
ASSLVPSGVSGELF
>NA|TRBJ1-1|TRBV25-1|11
ASKRGGNTEAF
>few|TRBJ1-1|TRBV30|13
AWSSEGGMNTEAF
>NA|TRBJ1-2|TRBV2|11
ASNRRDRGGYT
>NA|TRBJ2-7|TRBV10-2|13
ASSESTPGRAALY
>NA|TRBJ2-5|TRBV2|11
ASSEILDGTQY
>few|TRBJ2-4|TRBV4-3|13
ASSQGGNAKNIQY
>NA|TRBJ2-3|TRBV28|13
ASSLSGGPRDTQY
>NA|TRBJ1-1|TRBV7-2|12
ASSLRSLDFEAF
>NA|TRBJ2-5|TRBV10-2|14
ASSEPGGPYQETQY
>NA|TRBJ2-1|TRBV5-1|12
ASNTREGMNEQF
>NA|TRBJ2-3|TRBV7-9|14
ASSSWTSVSTDTQY
>few|TRBJ2-5|TRBV21-1|14
ASSKVNGDFEETQY
>NA|TRBJ2-5|TRBV19|13
ASNSAGQGLETQY
>NA|TRBJ1-2|TRBV13|10
ASSRDRGGYT